This paragraph reports one T cell receptor beta chain. This sample was included in a study of blood T cell repertoires in COVID-19. Turning to the study itself: Samples of COVID-19 (acute and convalescent) were obtained from the United States, Italy and Spain. From T cells, B-cell-depleted T cells, or PBMCs came the material, which was cDNA or gDNA.

In the original processing: Cell counts per sample came from amplifying reference gene primers. Clones were sequenced by immunoSEQ multiplex PCR, and TCRdb holds only the in-frame ones, with some missing. V, J and clone size are taken as reported in that table, and D and trimming were inferred from the DNA itself. The sample lists tens of thousands of clones; about 87% were seen once. The CDR3 length is 13 residues. Germline loops: CDR1 MNHEY, CDR2 SVGEGT. The germline V and J ends were trimmed by 5 bases and 2 bases, with 10 bases remaining between them. V is TRBV6-2 or TRBV6-3 and J is TRBJ2-7; weak D call: TRBD2 (6 bases). The sequencing input was peripheral blood. This TCR derives from a human donor with active COVID-19. The donor label of this sample is uncertain. CDR3 sequence: CASSPTGAYEQYF. As DNA, the CDR3 is TGTGCCAGCAGTCCGACGGGAGCCTACGAGCAGTACTTC.